What follows describes a single TCR beta chain. The identical CDR3 is also encoded by other nucleotide sequences in the sample. This record belongs to a study of cytomegalovirus exposure and HLA in healthy donors. With 60 Vbeta and 13 Jbeta primers, the PCR was carried out. The table came from immunoSEQ multiplex PCR; TCRdb's copy has only in-frame clones and leaves some out. The top ten clones hold less than 2.5% of a sample with about 170,000 clones, about 82% of them seen once. This CDR3 contains 17 residues. Germline V gene sequence: CDR1 SGHRS, CDR2 YFSETQ. V trimming: 8 bases; J trimming: 7 bases; junction bases outside the gene matches: 15.

The material sequenced was PBMCs. V gene TRBV5-1 combines with J gene TRBJ2-7; 16 nucleotides agree with TRBD2. The clonotype comes from a male donor in good health and CMV-seronegative. This CDR3 is CASSPLGTSGRGLEQYF. The CDR3 DNA is TGCGCCAGTAGCCCCCTAGGGACTAGCGGGAGGGGTTTGGAGCAGTACTTC.